The text below deals with one T cell receptor beta chain. What this receptor recognizes is not known. Base qualities are not recorded, but no much larger clone differs from it by a single base. This entry comes from a study of cytomegalovirus exposure and HLA in healthy donors (dated by TCRdb to the late 2010s). Turning to the overall study: According to a later analysis, one platform produced both the 100 to 150 validation repertoires and the 670 or so repertoires of the first cohort. The study was designed to test whether signatures of past pathogen exposure could be identified by cataloging public T cell receptors. Besides the first cohort of some 670 subjects, a separate validation cohort made up of 120 different subjects was used. To predict cytomegalovirus infection status, the study combined high-throughput TCR immunosequencing, statistical association of individual TCRs with disease status, and machine learning. Broader findings and caveats from the paper: Most TCR sequences were seen in very few donors, while some public TCRs were found in many individuals. A total of fewer than 200 TCR beta chains were listed by the study as associated with cytomegalovirus. It was suggested by the authors that the approach could potentially be generalized to other disease states and immunological phenotypes. A later analysis lacked HLA typing for the validation cohort, so it scored co-occurrence in that cohort across all 110 or so repertoires. In a later analysis, TCRs clustered in the first cohort were found to also tend to co-occur in the roughly 120 validation repertoires, with approximately 95% of cluster scores above 0. The classifier was reported to diagnose cytomegalovirus status with high specificity and sensitivity in both the original and validation cohorts. A few of the identified cytomegalovirus-associated TCR beta chains were confirmed in vitro to be specific for cytomegalovirus antigens.

CDR3 length: 13 amino acids, cysteine to phenylalanine. Left in the record is the CDR3 DNA by itself, 39 bases read in frame from the first base. For CDR1 and CDR2, the germline V gene lists MNHEY and SVGAGI. The junction carries 15 bases between V and J, which are trimmed by 11 bases and 5 bases respectively. The library came from the immunoSEQ multiplex PCR assay. The published analysis was carried out like this. A statistical classification framework was developed to diagnose cytomegalovirus status using the catalog of TCR beta chain sequences. The source is immuneACCESS, and TCRdb retained only in-frame sequences with V and J called. Part of the clones is not carried over; for the studies checked, unresolved V genes explain less than half of this, and the remainder is unexplained. V, J and clone size are those of that table, while D and trimming were read from the DNA. This sample lists under 200,000 clones; 86% were detected once. The ten largest clones represent around 2.3% of the sample.

The donors were included in the validation cohort of over a hundred subjects, a group kept apart from the roughly 730-subject first cohort. This receptor was obtained from a young woman in good health and CMV-seronegative. The rearranged segments are TRBV6-5 and TRBJ1-4; TRBD1 might be the D gene, on 6 matching bases. Sequencing was carried out using PBMCs. The CDR3 sequence is CASRGRGNEKLFF. The nucleotide sequence reads TGTGCCTCACGAGGGAGGGGGAATGAAAAACTGTTTTTT.